The following is a TCR beta chain sequence with its context. The source of the sample is a study of blood T cell repertoires in COVID-19. Germline CDR1 and CDR2: LGHNA and YNFKEQ. This CDR3 region has 16 residues. The V end was cut by 0 bases, the J end by 7 bases, with 16 bases between. In the original processing: Using reference gene primer amplification, nucleated cell counts were estimated. Sequencing used immunoSEQ multiplex PCR; TCRdb keeps in-frame clones, though not all of them. V and J calls and clone size follow that table, whereas D and trimming were derived from the DNA. The repertoire holds a few hundred thousand clones, with about 87% as singletons.

The receptor comes from a woman aged 45-65 years who had recovered from COVID-19. The sequencing input was PBMCs or T cells enriched from blood (not recorded which). The chain carries TRBV4-2 and TRBJ1-5; D perhaps matches TRBD1 (5 bases). The DNA for the CDR3 is TGTGCCAGCAGCCAAGAAGTCGGGGGAGTTTTGCAGCCCCAGCATTTT. Its translation: CASSQEVGGVLQPQHF.